This is a list of T cell receptor beta chains from one sample in a study of cytomegalovirus exposure and HLA in healthy donors. Using immunoSEQ multiplex PCR, the repertoire was profiled, and TCRdb retains in-frame clones only, with some absent. The sample carries roughly 4,500 clones, around 85% recorded once. Sequenced material: PBMCs. These receptors came from a woman in her forties in good health and CMV-seropositive. Each CDR3 is given with its conserved first and last residue. The D gene is left open where the match is weak. Clone size appears in some rows only: once, few, many, or a class for an expanded clone.

CDR3 length	J gene	D gene	V gene	clone size	CDR3 protein	CDR3 DNA
14	TRBJ1-5	NA	TRBV30	NA	CAWSQLLDNQPQHF	TGTGCCTGGAGTCAACTACTGGACAATCAGCCCCAGCATTTT
13	TRBJ1-5	NA	TRBV27	NA	CASKSLGHQPQHF	TGTGCCAGCAAAAGCTTGGGCCATCAGCCCCAGCATTTT
15	TRBJ1-2	NA	TRBV9	few	CASSPRGHPVDGYTF	TGTGCCAGCAGCCCTCGAGGACACCCCGTTGATGGCTACACCTTC
15	TRBJ1-1	NA	TRBV6-5	NA	CASSYGMGRDTEAFF	TGTGCCAGCAGTTACGGAATGGGGCGAGACACTGAAGCTTTCTTT
14	TRBJ2-7	TRBD1	TRBV2	few	CASSEMGQGYEQYF	TGTGCCAGCAGTGAAATGGGACAGGGGTACGAGCAGTACTTC
15	TRBJ2-7	TRBD1	TRBV30	NA	CAWSSWTGRPYEQYF	TGTGCCTGGAGTTCATGGACAGGACGACCCTACGAGCAGTACTTC
14	TRBJ1-6	NA	TRBV5-1	NA	CASMAGGGDSPLHF	TGCGCCAGCATGGCGGGGGGCGGGGATTCACCCCTCCACTTT
15	TRBJ2-7	TRBD2	TRBV6-5	NA	CASSSTSGRTYEQYF	TGTGCCAGCAGTTCGACTAGCGGGAGAACCTACGAGCAGTACTTC
13	TRBJ2-1	NA	TRBV30	NA	CAWSGGTYNEQFF	TGTGCCTGGAGCGGCGGGACTTACAATGAGCAGTTCTTC
13	TRBJ2-7	NA	TRBV29-1	NA	CSVARGSSYEQYF	TGCAGCGTTGCACGGGGGAGCTCCTACGAGCAGTACTTC
13	TRBJ2-7	NA	TRBV29-1	NA	CSVSGGDSYEQYF	TGCAGCGTTTCGGGCGGGGACTCCTACGAGCAGTACTTC
13	TRBJ2-3	TRBD1	TRBV6-1	NA	CASNGQGRDTQYF	TGTGCCAGCAACGGACAGGGGAGAGATACGCAGTATTTT
15	TRBJ2-1	TRBD2	TRBV6-6	NA	CASSYGTSSYNEQFF	TGTGCCAGCAGTTACGGGACTAGCTCCTACAATGAGCAGTTCTTC
11	TRBJ1-2	NA	TRBV30	NA	CAWSQFYGYTF	TGTGCCTGGAGTCAGTTCTATGGCTACACCTTC
13	TRBJ1-2	NA	TRBV5-1	NA	CASSLDGGPGYTF	TGCGCCAGCAGCTTGGACGGGGGGCCTGGCTACACCTTC
16	TRBJ2-1	TRBD2	TRBV6-4	few	CASSDGGGGTYNEQFF	TGTGCCAGCAGTGACGGAGGCGGGGGGACGTACAATGAGCAGTTCTTC
14	TRBJ2-7	NA	TRBV6-5	NA	CASSPRADAYEQYF	TGTGCCAGCAGCCCGAGGGCGGACGCCTACGAGCAGTACTTC
13	TRBJ1-5	NA	TRBV30	NA	CAWSLQGKQPQHF	TGTGCCTGGAGTTTGCAGGGCAAGCAGCCCCAGCATTTT
13	TRBJ1-6	NA	TRBV30	NA	CAWSPQGNSPLHF	TGTGCCTGGAGCCCACAGGGTAATTCACCCCTCCACTTT
11	TRBJ2-5	NA	TRBV30	NA	CAWSVGETQYF	TGTGCCTGGAGTGTCGGGGAGACCCAGTACTTC
14	TRBJ2-7	NA	TRBV25-1	NA	CASRARDTSYEQYF	TGTGCCAGCAGAGCCCGGGACACTTCCTACGAGCAGTACTTC
13	TRBJ1-5	NA	TRBV30	NA	CAWSVSGIQPQHF	TGTGCCTGGAGTGTAAGCGGGATCCAGCCCCAGCATTTT
11	TRBJ1-5	NA	TRBV30	NA	CAWRSFGPQHF	TGTGCCTGGCGGTCTTTCGGGCCCCAGCATTTT
14	TRBJ1-5	TRBD1	TRBV6-5	NA	CASRTGSSNQPQHF	TGTGCCAGCAGGACAGGGAGCAGCAATCAGCCCCAGCATTTT
15	TRBJ2-7	TRBD2	TRBV29-1	NA	CSVVYPGLATYEQYF	TGCAGCGTTGTGTACCCGGGACTAGCAACCTACGAGCAGTACTTC
16	TRBJ1-3	NA	TRBV30	once	CAWSVGGFGSGNTIYF	TGTGCCTGGAGTGTCGGAGGGTTTGGCTCTGGAAACACCATATATTTT
16	TRBJ2-1	TRBD1	TRBV6-5	NA	CASSYAGTGGVNEQFF	TGTGCCAGCAGTTATGCCGGGACAGGGGGTGTTAATGAGCAGTTCTTC
12	TRBJ2-1	NA	TRBV29-1	NA	CSEEGSYNEQFF	TGCAGCGAAGAGGGATCCTACAATGAGCAGTTCTTC
13	TRBJ1-2	NA	TRBV7-9	NA	CASSLAQGYGYTF	TGTGCCAGCAGCTTAGCGCAGGGCTATGGCTACACCTTC
13	TRBJ1-2	NA	TRBV29-1	NA	CSGSGGTNYGYTF	TGCAGCGGTTCGGGGGGTACTAACTATGGCTACACCTTC
13	TRBJ2-3	NA	TRBV29-1	NA	CSVETHGTDTQYF	TGCAGCGTTGAGACTCACGGCACAGATACGCAGTATTTT
16	TRBJ2-6	TRBD1	TRBV30	NA	CAGGGTGHSGANVLTF	TGTGCCGGTGGGGGGACAGGGCACTCTGGGGCCAACGTCCTGACTTTC
15	TRBJ2-7	TRBD1	TRBV30	NA	CAWSAGRTGSYEQYF	TGTGCCTGGAGTGCCGGCCGGACAGGCTCCTACGAGCAGTACTTC
14	TRBJ1-5	NA	TRBV29-1	NA	CSVAPDRFNQPQHF	TGCAGCGTCGCGCCAGACAGGTTCAATCAGCCCCAGCATTTT
14	TRBJ1-4	NA	TRBV29-1	once	CSVEGRRDEEKLFF	TGCAGCGTTGAGGGACGGAGGGACGAGGAAAAACTGTTTTTT
16	TRBJ1-1	TRBD1	TRBV29-1	NA	CSVDETGTGDPIEAFF	TGCAGCGTTGATGAGACCGGGACAGGGGACCCCATCGAAGCTTTCTTT